This TCR beta chain was found in a study of blood T cell repertoires in COVID-19. This CDR3 region has 14 residues. With V trimmed by 2 bases and J by 6 bases, 2 bases remained unmatched. Looked up from germline, CDR1 is SEHNR and CDR2 is FQNEAQ (reference sequence). Original data processing: Amplification of reference gene primers provided the estimated nucleated cell counts. The table came from immunoSEQ multiplex PCR; TCRdb's copy has only in-frame clones and leaves some out. V, J and clone size are taken as reported in that table, and D and trimming were inferred from the DNA itself. This sample has under 250,000 clones; 82% occur once, and the top ten carry 3% to 4%.

The V and J genes are TRBV7-9 and TRBJ2-1; 9 bases map to TRBD1. What was sequenced was peripheral blood. The TCR originated in an elderly woman with acute or convalescent COVID-19. The CDR3 nucleotides read TGTGCCAGCAGCTTATGGACAGGGGTCAATGAGCAGTTCTTC. It yields the protein CASSLWTGVNEQFF. The full variable domain, its missing parts supplied by reference TRBV7-9 and TRBJ2-1, is DTGVSQNPRHKITKRGQNVTFRCDPISEHNRLYWYRQTLGQGPEFLTYFQNEAQLEKSRLLSDRFSAERPKGSFSTLEIQRTEQGDSAMYLCASSLWTGVNEQFFGPGTRLTVL.